These 9 T cell receptor beta chains originate from one sample sequenced in a study of blood T cell repertoires in COVID-19. Using immunoSEQ multiplex PCR, the repertoire was profiled, and TCRdb retains in-frame clones only, with some absent. The table records 150,000 or so clones, roughly 80% of them present only once. The source material was peripheral blood. Receptor source: a man in his fifties or sixties with acute or convalescent COVID-19.

V gene TRBV10-3 combines with J gene TRBJ1-2; 7 bases match TRBD1. The CDR3 is 16 amino acids. Germline CDR1 is ENHRY and CDR2 is SYGVKD. The J segment lost 7 bases and the V segment lost 3 bases, leaving 14 bases of the junction unmatched. The CDR3 region has the DNA TGTGCCATCAGTGACAGATCAGGAGGGGGCGGAAGTGGCTACACCTTC. It specifies CAISDRSGGGGSGYTF.

This clone was seen a few times. This rearrangement joins TRBV9 to TRBJ2-7; D is uncertain. CDR1 is SGDLS, CDR2 YYNGEE, per germline. Trimming left V 4 bases short and J 0 bases short, with 14 bases between. The CDR3 is 15 residues long. CDR3 loop: CASSQAPHSSYEQYF. The CDR3 DNA is TGTGCCAGCAGCCAAGCCCCCCATAGCTCCTACGAGCAGTACTTC. Looking up the rest from reference TRBV9 and TRBJ2-7 gives the full variable domain: DSGVTQTPKHLITATGQRVTLRCSPRSGDLSVYWYQQSLDQGLQFLIQYYNGEERAKGNILERFSAQQFPDLHSELNLSSLELGDSALYFCASSQAPHSSYEQYFGPGTRLTVT.

This rearrangement joins TRBV7-4 to TRBJ2-5; possible D gene TRBD1, 5 bases. The length of the CDR3 is 15 residues. Trimming took off 3 bases at V and 2 bases at J, with 13 bases between the two ends. Germline lookup yields CDR1 SGHVT and CDR2 SQSDAQ. The CDR3: CASSFRAFLQETQYF. CDR3 nucleotide sequence: TGTGCCAGCAGCTTCAGGGCCTTTTTACAAGAGACCCAGTACTTC.

The chain has TRBV6-5 and TRBJ2-7; D is perhaps TRBD2 (5 bases). CDR3 size: 14 residues. The germline V and J ends were trimmed by 0 bases and 4 bases, with 10 bases remaining between them. Germline values: CDR1 MNHEY, CDR2 SVGAGI. The CDR3 reads CASSYSEDSYEQYF. The CDR3 bases are TGTGCCAGCAGTTACTCAGAGGACTCGTACGAGCAGTACTTC.

With regard to this clone: This sample includes further DNA sequences coding for the same CDR3. The chain couples TRBV5-4 to TRBJ2-1; TRBD2 matches at 7 bases. The CDR3 has 14 amino acids. Germline-derived CDR1 and CDR2 are SGHNT and YYREEE (reference sequence). J gave up 9 bases and V 4 bases, and 10 bases lay outside the gene matches. Here the CDR3 DNA reads TGTGCCAGCAGCATTCCGACTAGCCTCAGTGAGCAGTTCTTC. It specifies CASSIPTSLSEQFF.

This rearrangement joins TRBV6-4 to TRBJ2-4; 9 nucleotides agree with TRBD2. The trim removed 5 bases at V and 7 bases at J, leaving 9 bases unmatched. Germline CDR1 and CDR2: MRHNA and SNTAGT. The CDR3 spans 15 residues. The DNA of the CDR3 is TGTGCCAGCAGTTCCATAGCGGGAGCAGGGAACATTCAGTACTTC. It yields the protein CASSSIAGAGNIQYF.

The chain has TRBV10-3 and TRBJ2-2; possible D gene TRBD1, 5 bases. There are 13 residues in the CDR3. Germline CDR1 ENHRY, CDR2 SYGVKD. V dropped 6 bases and J dropped 6 bases, with 11 bases sitting between them. This CDR3 reads CAIRRQTSGELFF. Written as DNA, the CDR3 is TGTGCCATCAGAAGACAGACCTCCGGGGAGCTGTTTTTT.

This chain uses TRBV19 with TRBJ1-2; weak D call: TRBD1 (6 bases). The CDR3 has 15 amino acids. Between the trimmed V and J ends, which lost 6 bases and 0 bases, there was a span of 14 bases. Germline V gene lookup returns CDR1 LNHDA and CDR2 SQIVND (reference sequence). The CDR3 region is CASRIQGTTNYGYTF. The CDR3 coding sequence is TGTGCCAGTAGGATCCAGGGGACCACTAACTATGGCTACACCTTC. Full variable domain (remainder filled in from reference TRBV19 and TRBJ1-2): DGGITQSPKYLFRKEGQNVTLSCEQNLNHDAMYWYRQDPGQGLRLIYYSQIVNDFQKGDIAEGYSVSREKKESFPLTVTSAQKNPTAFYLCASRIQGTTNYGYTFGSGTRLTVV.

The V gene is TRBV30, the J gene TRBJ1-3; 7 positions agree with TRBD1. The junction had 5 bases not matched to a gene; V was cut back by 5 bases and J by 4 bases. CDR3 length: 13 residues. Germline V gene data show CDR1 as GTSNPN and CDR2 as SVGIG (reference sequence). Written as DNA, the CDR3 is TGTGCCTGGGACAGGGATGCCGGAAACACCATATATTTT. Encoded protein: CAWDRDAGNTIYF.